A single sample is the source of the 10 T cell receptor beta chains below, sequenced in a study of cytomegalovirus exposure and HLA in healthy donors. The PCR was carried out with 60 Vbeta primers and 13 Jbeta primers. Measured with immunoSEQ multiplex PCR; TCRdb has only the in-frame clones, and not every one. Of about 25,000 clones detected, 75% to 85% appear once; the ten largest clones hold 3.5% to 5.5%. Source material: PBMCs. These receptors were taken from a male donor in good health and CMV-seronegative.

The chain is built from TRBV7-9 and TRBJ2-1; TRBD2 agrees at 9 bases. V trimming: 2 bases; J trimming: 4 bases; junction bases outside the gene matches: 12. The CDR3 has 18 amino acids. The germline V gene has CDR1 SEHNR and CDR2 FQNEAQ (reference sequence). The CDR3 is CASSLTLAGLIAYNEQFF. CDR3 DNA sequence: TGTGCCAGCAGCTTAACCCTAGCGGGACTAATAGCTTACAATGAGCAGTTCTTC.

The chain recombines TRBV5-5 with TRBJ1-4, with D possibly TRBD1 on 5 matching bases. Trimming left V 0 bases short and J 4 bases short, with 10 bases between. Germline V lookup: CDR1 SGHKS, CDR2 YYEKEE (reference sequence). The CDR3 has 15 residues. The CDR3 DNA reads TGTGCCAGCAGCTTGGCCGGGGGGGTTAATGAAAAACTGTTTTTT. Encoded protein: CASSLAGGVNEKLFF.

The genes are TRBV28 and TRBJ2-5; 11 bases fit TRBD2. The CDR3 has 15 amino acids. V lost 6 bases and J lost 5; bases outside the gene matches: 8. Germline V CDR1 and CDR2: MDHEN, SYDVKM. CDR3 sequence reads: CASSPLAGGWETQYF. CDR3 nucleotide sequence: TGTGCCAGCAGCCCCCTAGCGGGGGGCTGGGAGACCCAGTACTTC.

This chain uses TRBV30 with TRBJ2-7; a weak D match, TRBD2 (5 bases). Germline assignment: CDR1 GTSNPN and CDR2 SVGIG (reference sequence). V was trimmed by 4 bases and J by 3 bases, leaving 13 bases between them. This CDR3 region has 13 residues. Written as DNA, the CDR3 is TGTGCCTGGACAGCCAGCGGAATCTACGAGCAGTACTTC. This codes for CAWTASGIYEQYF.

The chain carries TRBV7-2 and TRBJ2-1; 9 positions match TRBD1. CDR3 size: 15 residues. CDR1 is SGHTA, CDR2 FQGNSA, per germline. V was pared by 0 bases and J by 7 bases, with 4 bases of the junction left unmatched. CDR3 DNA sequence: TGTGCCAGCAGCTTAGCGTTACAGGGGGCAAATGAGCAGTTCTTC. Translating it yields CASSLALQGANEQFF.

This chain connects TRBV11-1 to TRBJ2-1; perhaps TRBD1 as D (6 bases). There are 15 residues in the CDR3. Germline CDR1 reads SGHAT; CDR2 reads FQDESV (reference sequence). V dropped 4 bases and J dropped 8 bases, with 18 bases sitting between them. CDR3 nucleotide sequence: TGTGCCAGCAGCTCTCGAATAGCAACAGGGTATGAGCAGTTCTTC. Amino acid sequence: CASSSRIATGYEQFF.

Remarks on this clone: Other DNA sequences in this specimen translate into the identical CDR3. CDR3 sequence (DNA): TGTGCCAGCAGCACAGGACAGTATTCTTCGCCCCTCCACTTT. Amino acids: CASSTGQYSSPLHF. The rearrangement joins TRBV11-2 to TRBJ1-6; D possibly corresponds to TRBD1 (6 bases). The length of the CDR3 is 14 residues. Germline CDR1 SGHAT, CDR2 FQNNGV. Trimming left V 5 bases short and J 13 bases short, with 18 bases between.

The gene calls are TRBV19 and TRBJ1-1; 7 nucleotides align to TRBD1. The CDR3 extends over 15 amino acids. Losses at the gene ends were 1 base for V and 5 bases for J; bases not matched to a gene: 7. Germline lookup yields CDR1 LNHDA and CDR2 SQIVND (reference sequence). The chain's CDR3 is CASSIVTQGETEAFF. CDR3 in DNA: TGTGCCAGTAGTATAGTGACCCAGGGGGAGACTGAAGCTTTCTTT.

The rearrangement joins TRBV10-1 to TRBJ2-5; D gene uncertain. The germline V gene has CDR1 WNHNN and CDR2 SYGVQD (reference sequence). Between the trimmed V and J ends, which lost 3 bases and 5 bases, there was a span of 10 bases. This CDR3 has 13 residues. CDR3 nucleotides: TGCGCCAGCAGTGAAACAGTTCAGGAGACCCAGTACTTC. Protein sequence: CASSETVQETQYF.

The gene calls are TRBV6-6 and TRBJ2-5, with 7 positions matching TRBD2. The V segment lost 6 bases and the J segment 3 bases; nucleotides outside the gene matches: 10. Germline CDR1 is MNHNY and CDR2 is SVGAGI (reference sequence). This CDR3 has 15 residues. In DNA form, the CDR3 reads TGTGCCAGCAGCCACCTTGGGGGGGAAGAAGAGACCCAGTACTTC. It translates to CASSHLGGEEETQYF.